A selection of T cell receptor beta chains follows, all from one sample in a study of T cells after yellow fever vaccination. TCRdb used MiXCR to reprocess the 5' RACE reads, holding one entry per CDR3 protein. This table has 230,000 or so distinct CDR3 sequences, about 3.9% appearing once. Source: PBMCs, taken 15 days after the yellow fever booster vaccination. The receptor set was obtained from a man younger than 35 who received the YFV17D yellow fever vaccine. CDR3s include the opening cysteine and the closing phenylalanine or tryptophan. The order of the fields is V gene, D gene, J gene, clone size, CDR3 DNA, CDR3 protein. The D gene is left open where the match is weak. Clone size is given as once, few or many counts, or a class when the clone is expanded.

>TRBV5-1|.|TRBJ2-3|many
TGCGCCAGCAGCTTACGGGTTCTCTCAGATACGCAGTATTTT
CASSLRVLSDTQYF
>TRBV12-3/TRBV12-4|TRBD2|TRBJ2-1|many
TGTGCCAGCAGTTTCCCTAGCGGGGGGGCTGGTGAGCAGTTCTTC
CASSFPSGGAGEQFF
>TRBV12-3/TRBV12-4|TRBD1|TRBJ1-4|many
TGTGCCAGCAGCATCGGCAGGGGGCTATCTAATGAAAAACTGTTTTTT
CASSIGRGLSNEKLFF
>TRBV5-1|.|TRBJ1-5|many
TGCGCCAGCAGCTTGGGGGCAGGGGATCAGCCCCAGCATTTT
CASSLGAGDQPQHF
>TRBV7-2|.|TRBJ1-6|few
TGTGCCAGCAGCTCCTCCGGGGGGAATTCACCCCTCCACTTT
CASSSSGGNSPLHF
>TRBV3-1|.|TRBJ1-1|many
TGTGCCAGCAGCCAAGATGAATACAGGGTCGGAACTTTCTTT
CASSQDEYRVGTFF
>TRBV7-2|TRBD1|TRBJ2-5|many
TGTGCCAGCAGCACTGGGACAGGGGGCGTCGAGACCCAGTACTTC
CASSTGTGGVETQYF
>TRBV4-1|.|TRBJ1-5|few
TGCGCCAGCAGCCAAGATTGGGGGACGTATAGCAATCAGCCCCAGCATTTT
CASSQDWGTYSNQPQHF
>TRBV20-1|.|TRBJ2-7|many
TGCAGTGCTAGACCCTATCCTAAGGGACATAATTTATACGAGCAGTACTTC
CSARPYPKGHNLYEQYF
>TRBV6-1|.|TRBJ2-3|many
TGTGCCAGCAGGGCTCAGGGCCCAGATACGCAGTATTTT
CASRAQGPDTQYF